The 14 T cell receptor beta chains presented below share a single source sample, sequenced in a study of tumor and adjacent non-tumor tissue in lung cancer. The library came from three nested PCR rounds adapted from ARM-PCR protocols. TCRdb reanalysed the multiplex PCR reads using MiXCR and keeps one entry per CDR3 protein. The sample lists around 40,000 distinct CDR3 sequences; roughly 60% were seen once. RNA was extracted from bulk tissue without any cell sorting. This non-tumor lung sample came from over 3 cm beyond the tumor edge. The sequenced material came from distant non-tumor lung tissue. The receptors were gathered from a man aged 50 to 60 with non-small cell lung cancer.

As regards this clonotype: One base away lies a much larger clone, so this may be a sequencing read error. V gene TRBV7-9 combines with J gene TRBJ1-5; D unclear. The CDR3 consists of 16 residues. V was pared by 1 base and J by 2 bases, with 12 bases between. Germline V gene data show CDR1 as SEHNR and CDR2 as FQNEAQ (reference sequence). The chain's CDR3 is CASSLGSGCGNQPQHF. CDR3 sequence (DNA): TGTGCCAGCAGCTTAGGTTCTGGGTGTGGCAATCAGCCCCAGCATTTT.

This clonotype was seen a handful of times. V is TRBV2 and J is TRBJ2-5, with a tentative D call TRBD1 (5 bases). This CDR3 region has 14 residues. From germline, CDR1 is SNHLY and CDR2 FYNNEI. Trimming took 4 bases from V and 1 from J, leaving 10 bases between them. CDR3 in DNA: TGTGCCAGCAGTGCAAATGGGGCCCAAGAGACCCAGTACTTC. It is translated as CASSANGAQETQYF.

At least ten counts were recorded for this clonotype. This chain connects TRBV5-5 to TRBJ2-5, with D tentatively TRBD1 or TRBD2 (6 bases each). This CDR3 spans 17 amino acids. Germline loops: CDR1 SGHKS, CDR2 YYEKEE (reference sequence). The V gene lost 4 bases and the J gene lost 0 bases, with 19 bases spanning the gap. The CDR3 loop reads CASSPGTEGGYQETQYF. CDR3 in DNA: TGTGCCAGCAGCCCCGGGACGGAGGGGGGTTACCAAGAGACCCAGTACTTC. Together with reference TRBV5-5 and TRBJ2-5, the CDR3 gives the full variable domain: DAGVTQSPTHLIKTRGQQVTLRCSPISGHKSVSWYQQVLGQGPQFIFQYYEKEERGRGNFPDRFSARQFPNYSSELNVNALLLGDSALYLCASSPGTEGGYQETQYFGPGTRLLVL.

This clonotype showed up just a few times. J is TRBJ2-5 and V is TRBV11-3; D gene unclear. The length of the CDR3 is 10 residues. Trimming took 5 bases from V and 7 from J, leaving 5 bases between them. Germline CDR1 is SGHNT and CDR2 is YENEEA. Here the CDR3 reads CASSGRTQYF. The CDR3 DNA sequence: TGTGCCAGCAGCGGGCGGACCCAGTACTTC.

Comments on this clonotype: The junction does not match germline at one end; this may be a read error. The J gene is TRBJ1-1, the V gene TRBV10-3; a weak D match, TRBD1 (5 bases). The V gene's germline CDR1 is ENHRY and CDR2 SYGVKD. This CDR3 contains 15 residues. The CDR3 DNA is TGTGCCATCAGTGGGGTGAGGAGGGAGGACACTGAAGCTTTATTT. This codes for CAISGVRREDTEALF.

By frequency in the sample, this clonotype is medium-sized. The chain recombines TRBV29-1 with TRBJ2-3; D remains ambiguous. Germline values: CDR1 SQVTM, CDR2 ANQGSEA. This CDR3 has 13 amino acids. Trimming took 4 bases from V and 6 from J, leaving 14 bases between them. CDR3 amino acids: CSVAGSKRDTQYF. DNA for the CDR3: TGCAGCGTTGCAGGCTCCAAGAGGGATACGCAGTATTTT.

This clonotype was counted ten times or more. This chain links TRBV6-2 or TRBV6-3 with TRBJ1-2, with D possibly being TRBD1 (5 bases). Germline lookup yields CDR1 MNHEY and CDR2 SVGEGT. The germline V and J ends were trimmed by 6 bases and 3 bases, with 23 bases remaining between them. The CDR3 length is 17 residues. The CDR3 DNA reads as TGTGCCAGCAGGACCCCCGGGGGGAGGGAACCCGACTATGGCTACACCTTC. Translated: CASRTPGGREPDYGYTF.

CDR3 residues: CASSTPGTGDYGYTF. The CDR3 nucleotides read TGTGCCAGCTCAACGCCCGGGACAGGGGACTATGGCTACACCTTC. The genes are TRBV18 and TRBJ1-2, with 10 bases identical to TRBD1. Germline lookup yields CDR1 KGHSH and CDR2 LQKENI. The trim removed 5 bases at V and 3 bases at J, leaving 6 bases unmatched. The CDR3 totals 15 residues.

As concerns this clonotype: Germline is not matched at one junction end, which may reflect a read error. The CDR3 loop is CASSVRDAGYTRELFF. The CDR3 bases are TGTGCCAGCAGTGTCCGGGACGCAGGATACACCAGGGAGCTGTTTTTT. The genes are TRBV28 and TRBJ2-2; D is tentatively TRBD1 or TRBD2 (5 bases each). Germline CDR1 and CDR2: MDHEN and SYDVKM. This CDR3 is built from 16 residues.

The table lists this clonotype with many counts. The gene calls are TRBV6-5 and TRBJ1-5; D call uncertain. The CDR3 extends over 13 amino acids. Germline loops: CDR1 MNHEY, CDR2 SVGAGI. V lost 4 bases and J 3 bases, leaving 7 bases between the germline ends. Here the CDR3 DNA reads TGTGCCAGCAGTTCCCACTTCAATCAGCCCCAGCATTTT. This codes for CASSSHFNQPQHF.

This clonotype was picked up a small number of times. A much more abundant neighbour one base away suggests this may be a read error. This chain connects TRBV28 to TRBJ1-2, with 7 bases identical to TRBD1. V lost 6 bases to trimming and J lost 12 bases; unmatched junction nucleotides: 13. CDR3 length: 13 residues. CDR1 is MDHEN and CDR2 is SYDVKM in the germline V gene. The CDR3 DNA is TGTGCCAGCAGCGCAGGGGGTTACGGGGGCAACACCTTC. Protein product: CASSAGGYGGNTF.

The table lists this clonotype with many counts. This chain connects TRBV5-8 to TRBJ2-7, with D unclear. The CDR3 consists of 13 residues. Germline V CDR1 and CDR2: SGHTS, YDEGEE. V lost 4 bases, J lost 2 bases, and 10 bases lay in between. CDR3 sequence (DNA): TGTGCCAGCAGCACCATTAACCCCTACGAGCAGTACTTC. This sequence encodes CASSTINPYEQYF.

Remarks on this clonotype: A junction boundary mismatches the germline segment, possibly from a read error. The rearrangement links TRBV10-1 to TRBJ2-2; no clear D. CDR3 length: 14 residues. The germline V gene encodes CDR1 WNHNN and CDR2 SYGVQD (reference sequence). The CDR3 DNA follows: TGCGCCAGCAGTGGACGAATGAACACTGGGGAGCTGTTTTTT. Translating it yields CASSGRMNTGELFF.

Comments on this clonotype: Germline is not matched at one junction end, which may reflect a read error. The rearrangement joins TRBV29-1 to TRBJ2-2; 7 nucleotides align to TRBD2. The CDR3 is 15 residues long. Germline CDR1 and CDR2: SQVTM and ANQGSEA. CDR3 DNA sequence: TGCAGCGTTGATTGCGGGGGAGGGAACACCGGGGACCTGTTTTTT. Its protein is CSVDCGGGNTGDLFF.